This is a list of T cell receptor beta chains from one sample in a study of T cells in Graves' hyperthyroidism and ophthalmopathy. TCRdb passed the multiplex PCR reads through MiXCR, listing each CDR3 protein once. The sample has roughly 530,000 distinct CDR3 sequences, roughly 17% seen once. The sample comprised blood. The receptor source for this set is a young woman with Graves' ophthalmopathy. Both conserved end residues are part of each CDR3. The D gene is left open where the match is weak. Not every row has a clone size; where given, it reads once, few, many or a size class.

J | D | V | size | CDR3 | DNA
TRBJ2-7 | TRBD1 | TRBV9 | . | CASSSGQDSYEQYF | TGTGCCAGCAGCTCGGGACAGGATTCCTACGAGCAGTACTTC
TRBJ2-2 | TRBD1 | TRBV7-8 | . | CASSLRQGSGELFF | TGTGCCAGCAGCTTACGACAGGGCAGCGGGGAGCTGTTTTTT
TRBJ1-1 | . | TRBV3-1 | many | CASSQDLGTYTEAFF | TGTGCCAGCAGCCAAGATCTTGGGACTTACACTGAAGCTTTCTTT
TRBJ2-5 | TRBD2 | TRBV6-2/TRBV6-3 | many | CASSYETGTSGWIGQETQYF | TGTGCCAGCAGTTACGAGACCGGGACTAGCGGGTGGATCGGCCAAGAGACCCAGTACTTC
TRBJ2-1 | TRBD2 | TRBV6-2/TRBV6-3 | many | CASIGSGSYNEQFF | TGTGCCAGCATAGGTAGCGGGAGCTACAATGAGCAGTTCTTC
TRBJ2-6 | . | TRBV24-1 | few | CATSDHPTTNGANVLTF | TGTGCCACCAGTGATCACCCGACCACAAATGGGGCCAACGTCCTGACTTTC
TRBJ2-5 | . | TRBV7-6 | . | CASSQTPIQETQYF | TGTGCCAGCTCACAAACACCTATCCAAGAGACCCAGTACTTC
TRBJ2-5 | . | TRBV20-1 | . | CSARDGSEIQETQYF | TGCAGTGCTAGAGATGGGTCAGAAATCCAAGAGACCCAGTACTTC
TRBJ2-5 | . | TRBV4-3 | few | CASSQWFGGLREETQYF | TGCGCCAGCAGCCAATGGTTCGGGGGGCTTAGGGAAGAGACCCAGTACTTC
TRBJ1-2 | TRBD1 | TRBV7-9 | . | CASSYRDRDYGYTF | TGTGCCAGCAGCTACCGGGACAGGGACTATGGCTACACCTTC
TRBJ2-1 | TRBD2 | TRBV6-2/TRBV6-3 | once | CASSLEAGDYNEQFF | TGTGCCAGCAGCTTAGAAGCGGGAGATTACAATGAGCAGTTCTTC
TRBJ2-7 | . | TRBV27 | many | CASSLFSVNRAHHEQYF | TGTGCCAGCAGTTTATTTTCCGTAAACAGGGCCCACCACGAGCAGTACTTC
TRBJ2-3 | . | TRBV20-1 | few | CSARTTWGTQYF | TGCAGTGCTAGAACGACGTGGGGTACGCAGTATTTT
TRBJ1-4 | . | TRBV5-7 | . | CATPLWFF | TGTGCCACCCCATTGTGGTTTTTT
TRBJ2-7 | . | TRBV6-2/TRBV6-3 | many | CASGGIGSYEQYF | TGTGCCAGCGGGGGGATTGGCTCCTACGAGCAGTACTTC
TRBJ1-1 | TRBD1 | TRBV7-9 | many | CASSLFRDRASNTEAFF | TGTGCCAGCAGCTTATTTCGGGACAGGGCGTCGAACACTGAAGCTTTCTTT
TRBJ1-1 | TRBD1 | TRBV20-1 | few | CSAREGDRNTEAFF | TGCAGTGCTAGAGAGGGGGACAGAAACACTGAAGCTTTCTTT
TRBJ2-3 | . | TRBV12-3/TRBV12-4 | many | CASSFRSVGDTQYF | TGTGCCAGCAGTTTTCGGTCTGTGGGAGATACGCAGTATTTT
TRBJ1-5 | . | TRBV4-1 | . | CASSQEGRRSGQPQHF | TGCGCCAGCAGCCAAGAGGGCAGACGCTCTGGGCAGCCCCAGCATTTT
TRBJ2-5 | . | TRBV2 | . | CASSGQWKETQYF | TGTGCCAGCAGTGGGCAGTGGAAAGAGACCCAGTACTTC
TRBJ2-5 | . | TRBV28 | . | CASSFNAGGETQYF | TGTGCCAGCAGTTTTAACGCAGGGGGGGAGACCCAGTACTTC
TRBJ2-7 | TRBD2 | TRBV28 | . | CASSLMAGGPLEQYF | TGTGCCAGCAGTTTAATGGCGGGAGGCCCGCTCGAGCAGTACTTC
TRBJ1-1 | . | TRBV28 | few | CASSLGAVAFF | TGTGCCAGCAGTTTAGGGGCTGTAGCTTTCTTT
TRBJ1-1 | TRBD1 | TRBV20-1 | many | CSARTGALRTEAFF | TGCAGTGCTCGGACAGGGGCGCTAAGGACTGAAGCTTTCTTT
TRBJ2-3 | . | TRBV5-6 | few | CASSIGVTDTQYF | TGTGCCAGCAGCATCGGGGTCACAGATACGCAGTATTTT
TRBJ2-7 | TRBD1 | TRBV19 | few | CASSVGQGTGYEQYF | TGTGCCAGTAGTGTCGGACAGGGAACGGGCTACGAGCAGTACTTC
TRBJ1-2 | TRBD1 | TRBV2 | many | CASSELQDRAGNYTF | TGTGCCAGCAGTGAACTACAGGACAGGGCTGGGAACTACACCTTC
TRBJ1-1 | TRBD1 | TRBV5-1 | many | CASSSTGVMNTEAFF | TGCGCCAGCAGCTCGACAGGGGTCATGAACACTGAAGCTTTCTTT
TRBJ2-1 | TRBD1 | TRBV5-1 | many | CASSLGTGRHEQFF | TGCGCCAGCAGCTTGGGGACAGGGAGGCATGAGCAGTTCTTC